This T cell receptor beta chain was found in a study of blood T cell repertoires in COVID-19. Study-wide background: T cells, B-cell-depleted T cells, or PBMCs provided the cDNA or gDNA that served as material.

This table comes from immunoSEQ multiplex PCR, and its TCRdb copy is limited to in-frame clones, with some not included. The sample has about 170,000 clones, 70% to 85% seen once. The Seattle patients, enrolled during active infection, were followed longitudinally. The V end was cut by 5 bases, the J end by 0 bases, with 14 bases between. From germline, CDR1 is SGHAT and CDR2 FQNNGV. The CDR3 sequence is 17 residues long. V and J are TRBV11-2 and TRBJ2-6; possibly TRBD2 for D (5 bases). This receptor was identified in a woman between 35 and 50 years old with COVID-19, enrolled during active disease. The specimen was peripheral blood. Here the CDR3 reads CASSREGSYSGANVLTF. The CDR3 DNA is TGTGCCAGCAGCCGTGAGGGCAGTTACTCTGGGGCCAACGTCCTGACTTTC.